Included here is one T cell receptor (beta chain) sequence, with context. Libraries were prepared by immunoSEQ multiplex PCR; TCRdb keeps only in-frame clonotypes and omits some of them. The sample lists approximately 2.3 million clones; about 92% were seen once. This sample is part of a study of shared clonotypes between healthy human individuals. Sequencing was done on a sample of naive CD4+ T cells from PBMCs. Indicated subset: CD45RA+ positively selected. The receptor's source is a man younger than 30 in good health. Some clones in this sample may be carry-over from other donors' samples.

The DNA of the CDR3 is TGTGCCAGCAGTCTTCCTGCGAAACTCAAGCAGTACTTC. Amino acid sequence: CASSLPAKLKQYF. V usage is TRBV28 and J usage is TRBJ2-7; no clear D. Germline-derived CDR1 and CDR2 are MDHEN and SYDVKM. Trimming removed 5 bases from V and 8 bases from J, with 16 bases in between. This CDR3 has 13 residues.